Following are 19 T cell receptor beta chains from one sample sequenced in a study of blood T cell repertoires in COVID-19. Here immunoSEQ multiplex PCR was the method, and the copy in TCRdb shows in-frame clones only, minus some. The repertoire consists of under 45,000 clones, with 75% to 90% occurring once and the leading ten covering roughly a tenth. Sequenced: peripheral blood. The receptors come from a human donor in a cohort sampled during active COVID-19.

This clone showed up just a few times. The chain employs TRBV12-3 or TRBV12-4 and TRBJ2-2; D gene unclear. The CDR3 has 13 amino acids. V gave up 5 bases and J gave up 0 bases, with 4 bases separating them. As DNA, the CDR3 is TGTGCCAGCAGTCAGACGAACACCGGGGAGCTGTTTTTT. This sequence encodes CASSQTNTGELFF.

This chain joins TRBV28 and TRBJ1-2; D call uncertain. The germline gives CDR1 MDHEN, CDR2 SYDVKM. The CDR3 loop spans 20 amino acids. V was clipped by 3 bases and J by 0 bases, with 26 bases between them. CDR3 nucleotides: TGTGCCAGCAGTTTTGACAAGCGGATCCGTCCTCGTCTAGCTAACTATGGCTACACCTTC. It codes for CASSFDKRIRPRLANYGYTF.

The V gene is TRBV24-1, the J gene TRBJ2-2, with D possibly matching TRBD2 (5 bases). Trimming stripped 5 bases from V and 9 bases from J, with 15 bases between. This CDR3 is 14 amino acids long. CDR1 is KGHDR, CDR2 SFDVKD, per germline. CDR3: CATSVPGEGRELFF. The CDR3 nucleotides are TGTGCCACCAGTGTCCCCGGCGAGGGCCGGGAGCTGTTTTTT.

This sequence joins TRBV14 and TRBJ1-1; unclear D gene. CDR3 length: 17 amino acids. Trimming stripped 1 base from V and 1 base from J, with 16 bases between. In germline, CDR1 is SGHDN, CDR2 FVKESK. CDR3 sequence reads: CASSQGVAASRNTEAFF. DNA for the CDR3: TGTGCCAGCAGCCAAGGAGTAGCGGCCTCGAGGAACACTGAAGCTTTCTTT.

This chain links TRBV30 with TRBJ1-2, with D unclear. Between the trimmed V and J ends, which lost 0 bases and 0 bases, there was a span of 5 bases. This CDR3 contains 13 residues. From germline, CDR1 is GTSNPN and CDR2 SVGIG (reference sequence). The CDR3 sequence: CAWSVQSNYGYTF. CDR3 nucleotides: TGTGCCTGGAGTGTACAGTCTAACTATGGCTACACCTTC.

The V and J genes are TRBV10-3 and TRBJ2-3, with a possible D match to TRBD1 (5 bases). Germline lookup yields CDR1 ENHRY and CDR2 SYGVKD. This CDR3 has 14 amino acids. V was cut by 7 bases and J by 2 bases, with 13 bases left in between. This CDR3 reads CAITKGVNTDTQYF. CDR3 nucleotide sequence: TGTGCCATCACGAAAGGGGTAAACACAGATACGCAGTATTTT.

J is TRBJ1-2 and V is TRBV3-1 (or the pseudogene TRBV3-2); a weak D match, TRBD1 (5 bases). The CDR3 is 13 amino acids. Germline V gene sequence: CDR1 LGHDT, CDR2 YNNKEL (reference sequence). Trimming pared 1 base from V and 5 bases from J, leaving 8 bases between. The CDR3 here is CASSQGGVYGYTF. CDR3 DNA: TGTGCCAGCAGCCAAGGGGGGGTGTATGGCTACACCTTC.

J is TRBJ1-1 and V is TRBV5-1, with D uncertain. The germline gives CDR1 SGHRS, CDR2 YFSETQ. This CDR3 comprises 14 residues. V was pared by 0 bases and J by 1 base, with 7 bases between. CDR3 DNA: TGCGCCAGCAGCTTGGGTGAGGGGAACACTGAAGCTTTCTTT. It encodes CASSLGEGNTEAFF.

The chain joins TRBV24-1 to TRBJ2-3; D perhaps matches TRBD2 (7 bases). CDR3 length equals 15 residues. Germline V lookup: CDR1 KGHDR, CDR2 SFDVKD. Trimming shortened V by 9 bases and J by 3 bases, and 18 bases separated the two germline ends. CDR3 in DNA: TGTGCCACCTCGCGCCGGGGGGCGGCAACAGATACGCAGTATTTT. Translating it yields CATSRRGAATDTQYF.

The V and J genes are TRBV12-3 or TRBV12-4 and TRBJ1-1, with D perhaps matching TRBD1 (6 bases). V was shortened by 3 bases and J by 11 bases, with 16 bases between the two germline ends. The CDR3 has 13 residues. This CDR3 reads CASSFAGGVGAFF. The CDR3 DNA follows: TGTGCCAGCAGTTTTGCGGGGGGCGTAGGGGCTTTCTTT.

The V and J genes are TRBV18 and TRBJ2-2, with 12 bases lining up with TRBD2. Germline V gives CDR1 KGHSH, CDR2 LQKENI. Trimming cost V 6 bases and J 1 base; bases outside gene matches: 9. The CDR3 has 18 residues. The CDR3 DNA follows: TGTGCCAGCTCCCTTATCAGACTAGCGGGGGAGAACACCGGGGAGCTGTTTTTT. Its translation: CASSLIRLAGENTGELFF.

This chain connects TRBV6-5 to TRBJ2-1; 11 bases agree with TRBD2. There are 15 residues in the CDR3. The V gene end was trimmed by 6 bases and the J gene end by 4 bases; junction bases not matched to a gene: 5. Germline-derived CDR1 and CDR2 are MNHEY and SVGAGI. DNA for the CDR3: TGTGCCAGCAGCCGCGGGACTAGCGGATACAATGAGCAGTTCTTC. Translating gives CASSRGTSGYNEQFF.

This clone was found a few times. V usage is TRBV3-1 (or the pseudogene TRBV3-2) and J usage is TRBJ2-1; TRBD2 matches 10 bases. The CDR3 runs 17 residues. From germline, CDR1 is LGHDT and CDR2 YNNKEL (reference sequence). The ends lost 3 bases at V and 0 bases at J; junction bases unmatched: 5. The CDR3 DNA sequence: TGTGCCAGCAGCCACCTAGCGGGAGCCAGCTCCTACAATGAGCAGTTCTTC. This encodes CASSHLAGASSYNEQFF.

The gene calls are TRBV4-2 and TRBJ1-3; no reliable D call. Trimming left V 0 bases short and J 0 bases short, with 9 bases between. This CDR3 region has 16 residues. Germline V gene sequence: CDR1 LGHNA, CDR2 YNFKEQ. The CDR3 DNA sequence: TGTGCCAGCAGCCAAGAGGCGGGCCTCTCTGGAAACACCATATATTTT. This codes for CASSQEAGLSGNTIYF.

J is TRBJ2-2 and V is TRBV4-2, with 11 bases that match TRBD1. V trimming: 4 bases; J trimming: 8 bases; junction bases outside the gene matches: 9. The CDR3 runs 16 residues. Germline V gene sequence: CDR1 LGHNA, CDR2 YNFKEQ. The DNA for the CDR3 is TGTGCCAGCAGCCCTATCGGACAGGGGGCAAGTGGGGAGCTGTTTTTT. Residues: CASSPIGQGASGELFF.

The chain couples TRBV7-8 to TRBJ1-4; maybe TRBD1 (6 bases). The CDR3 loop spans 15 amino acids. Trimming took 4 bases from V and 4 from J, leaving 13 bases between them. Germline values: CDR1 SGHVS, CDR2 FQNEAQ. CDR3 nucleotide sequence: TGTGCCAGCAGCTATACAGGGAATCTTAATGAAAAACTGTTTTTT. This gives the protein CASSYTGNLNEKLFF.

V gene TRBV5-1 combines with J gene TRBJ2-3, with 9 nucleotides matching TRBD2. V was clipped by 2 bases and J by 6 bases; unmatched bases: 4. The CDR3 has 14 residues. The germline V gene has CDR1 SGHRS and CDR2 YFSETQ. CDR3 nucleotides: TGCGCCAGCAGCTTAGCGGGGGGTGTGGATACGCAGTATTTT. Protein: CASSLAGGVDTQYF. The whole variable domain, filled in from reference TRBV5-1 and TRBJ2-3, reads KAGVTQTPRYLIKTRGQQVTLSCSPISGHRSVSWYQQTPGQGLQFLFEYFSETQRNKGNFPGRFSGRQFSNSRSEMNVSTLELGDSALYLCASSLAGGVDTQYFGPGTRLTVL.

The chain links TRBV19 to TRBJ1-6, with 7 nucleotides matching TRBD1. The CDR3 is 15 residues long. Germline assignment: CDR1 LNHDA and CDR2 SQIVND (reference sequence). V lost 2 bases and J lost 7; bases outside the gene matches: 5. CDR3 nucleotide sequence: TGTGCCAGTAGTATACGAGGGGGCCCAAATTCACCCCTCCACTTT. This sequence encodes CASSIRGGPNSPLHF.

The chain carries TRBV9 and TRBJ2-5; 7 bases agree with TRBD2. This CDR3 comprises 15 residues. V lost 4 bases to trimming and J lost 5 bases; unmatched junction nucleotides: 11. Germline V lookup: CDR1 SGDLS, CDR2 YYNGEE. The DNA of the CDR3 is TGTGCCAGCAGCCCCCAGCGGGGTGTAGGGGAGACCCAGTACTTC. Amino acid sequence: CASSPQRGVGETQYF.